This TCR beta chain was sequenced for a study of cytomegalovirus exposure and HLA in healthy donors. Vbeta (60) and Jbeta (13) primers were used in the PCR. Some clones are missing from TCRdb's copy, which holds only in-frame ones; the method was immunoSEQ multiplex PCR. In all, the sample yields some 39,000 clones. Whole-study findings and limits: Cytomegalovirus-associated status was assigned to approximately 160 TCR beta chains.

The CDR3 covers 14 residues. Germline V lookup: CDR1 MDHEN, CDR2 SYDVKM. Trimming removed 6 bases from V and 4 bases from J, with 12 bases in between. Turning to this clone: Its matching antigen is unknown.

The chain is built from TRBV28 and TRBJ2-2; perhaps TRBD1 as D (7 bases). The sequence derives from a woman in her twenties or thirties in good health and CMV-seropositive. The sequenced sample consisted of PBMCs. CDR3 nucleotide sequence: TGTGCCAGCAGGGCAGGGGGAGGCACCGGGGAGCTGTTTTTT. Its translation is CASRAGGGTGELFF.